These 25 T cell receptor beta chains were all obtained from the same sample, sequenced in a study of shared clonotypes between healthy human individuals. Produced via immunoSEQ multiplex PCR; TCRdb's table is partial and in-frame only. The repertoire holds about 2 million clones, 85% to 95% seen once, with about 0.13% in the top ten. The sample comprised naive CD4+ T cells sorted from blood. Sample subset: CD45RA+ positively selected. All receptors derive from a man in his late teens or twenties in good health.

Concerning this clone: The identical CDR3 is also encoded by other nucleotide sequences in the sample. The V gene is TRBV4-1, the J gene TRBJ2-6; D gene ambiguous. CDR1 and CDR2 (germline): MGHRA, YSYEKL. This CDR3 is built from 16 residues. Deletions cut 1 base from V and 0 bases from J, with 7 bases between. The CDR3 DNA reads as TGCGCCAGCAGCCAAGGCGGCGGCTCTGGGGCCAACGTCCTGACTTTC. Its protein product is CASSQGGGSGANVLTF.

The chain uses TRBV11-2 and TRBJ1-2, with unresolved D. The CDR3 totals 12 residues. Between the trimmed V and J ends, which lost 5 bases and 7 bases, there was a span of 11 bases. Germline CDR1 SGHAT, CDR2 FQNNGV. The CDR3 region has the DNA TGTGCCAGCAGCAAAAATACAGTTGGCTACACCTTC. Its protein product is CASSKNTVGYTF. The full variable domain, rest sourced from reference TRBV11-2 and TRBJ1-2, is EAGVAQSPRYKIIEKRQSVAFWCNPISGHATLYWYQQILGQGPKLLIQFQNNGVVDDSQLPKDRFSAERLKGVDSTLKIQPAKLEDSAVYLCASSKNTVGYTFGSGTRLTVV.

For the CDR3, the DNA is TGTGCCAGCACTCCCGGGGCCTACAATGAGCAGTTCTTC. This translates into CASTPGAYNEQFF. V usage is TRBV6-6 and J usage is TRBJ2-1; maybe TRBD2 (5 bases). V was shortened by 7 bases and J by 2 bases, with 9 bases between the two germline ends. The germline V gene has CDR1 MNHNY and CDR2 SVGAGI (reference sequence). The CDR3 sequence is 13 residues long.

CDR3: CAWSKDHGSEAFF. The DNA for the CDR3 is TGTGCCTGGAGTAAGGATCATGGCTCTGAAGCTTTCTTT. The chain couples TRBV30 to TRBJ1-1, with no clear D. The CDR3 spans 13 residues. CDR1 is GTSNPN and CDR2 is SVGIG in the germline V gene (reference sequence). The V gene lost 2 bases and the J gene lost 6 bases, with 13 bases spanning the gap.

This rearrangement joins TRBV27 to TRBJ1-6; possibly TRBD1 for D (6 bases). This CDR3 is 13 amino acids long. Looked up from germline, CDR1 is MNHEY and CDR2 is SMNVEV (reference sequence). V was shortened by 10 bases and J by 10 bases, with 17 bases between the two germline ends. The CDR3 spells CATKTGPGSPLHF. As DNA, the CDR3 is TGTGCCACCAAGACAGGCCCGGGGTCACCCCTCCACTTT.

The V call is TRBV11-2, the J call TRBJ1-2; perhaps TRBD1 as D (5 bases). Per the germline V gene, CDR1 is SGHAT and CDR2 is FQNNGV. This CDR3 spans 13 amino acids. Between the trimmed V and J ends, which lost 0 bases and 7 bases, there was a span of 9 bases. The chain's CDR3 is CASSLDRASGYTF. The CDR3 DNA is TGTGCCAGCAGCTTAGACAGGGCAAGTGGCTACACCTTC.

The chain combines TRBV7-2 with TRBJ2-2; 9 nucleotides align to TRBD2. The length of the CDR3 is 16 residues. CDR1 and CDR2 from the germline V gene are SGHTA and FQGNSA. The V segment lost 0 bases and the J segment 5 bases; nucleotides outside the gene matches: 4. CDR3 sequence (DNA): TGTGCCAGCAGCTTAGCCCCTAGCGGGGTGACCGGGGAGCTGTTTTTT. Its protein is CASSLAPSGVTGELFF.

The gene calls are TRBV2 and TRBJ2-2, with TRBD2 matching 7 bases. V shed 8 bases, J shed 2 bases, and the junction held 11 bases outside the gene matches. Germline loops: CDR1 SNHLY, CDR2 FYNNEI. The CDR3 runs 16 residues. CDR3 coding DNA: TGTGCCAGCCGGGATTCTAGCGGCAGAAACACCGGGGAGCTGTTTTTT. This encodes CASRDSSGRNTGELFF. Using reference TRBV2 and TRBJ2-2 for the parts outside the CDR3, the full variable domain is EPEVTQTPSHQVTQMGQEVILRCVPISNHLYFYWYRQILGQKVEFLVSFYNNEISEKSEIFDDQFSVERPDGSNFTLKIRSTKLEDSAMYFCASRDSSGRNTGELFFGEGSRLTVL.

The chain combines TRBV6-5 with TRBJ1-2; D may be TRBD1 (6 bases). The CDR3 contains 15 residues. V was shortened by 5 bases and J by 6 bases, with 19 bases between the two germline ends. In germline, CDR1 is MNHEY, CDR2 SVGAGI. The CDR3 bases are TGTGCCAGCAGTACCCTGGGGGGCCTCATCCATGGCTACACCTTC. Protein: CASSTLGGLIHGYTF.

This clone was detected a few times. The V and J genes are TRBV5-5 and TRBJ1-5; TRBD1 matches 8 bases. Germline V CDR1 and CDR2: SGHKS, YYEKEE (reference sequence). The length of the CDR3 is 15 residues. V dropped 5 bases and J dropped 1; count of bases not matched to a gene: 5. This CDR3 is CASSPGGLSNQPQHF. The CDR3 DNA is TGTGCCAGCAGTCCAGGGGGCTTGAGCAATCAGCCCCAGCATTTT.

J is TRBJ1-2 and V is TRBV28; D remains unclear. The V gene's germline CDR1 is MDHEN and CDR2 SYDVKM. Trimming pared 7 bases from V and 8 bases from J, leaving 14 bases between. This CDR3 has 12 residues. The CDR3 region has the DNA TGTGCCAGCACTCCCCTCCTCGGCGGCTACACCTTC. This gives the protein CASTPLLGGYTF.

This sequence joins TRBV5-1 and TRBJ2-4; D might be TRBD2 (5 bases). The CDR3 has 14 residues. V lost 1 base and J 3 bases, leaving 8 bases between the germline ends. CDR1 and CDR2 (germline): SGHRS, YFSETQ. The CDR3 DNA follows: TGCGCCAGCAGCTTGACCGCGGGCAAAAACATTCAGTACTTC. As protein: CASSLTAGKNIQYF.

The chain uses TRBV7-2 and TRBJ1-1, with TRBD1 matching over 10 bases. The CDR3 contains 16 residues. Losses at the gene ends were 5 bases for V and 1 base for J; bases not matched to a gene: 7. Germline V gene data show CDR1 as SGHTA and CDR2 as FQGNSA. The CDR3 here is CASSPRQGARNTEAFF. DNA for the CDR3: TGTGCCAGCAGCCCGCGACAGGGGGCGCGGAACACTGAAGCTTTCTTT.

CDR3 nucleotide sequence: TGTGCCAGCAGCCAGACTAGCCCGACCACCGGGGAGCTGTTTTTT. The encoded protein is CASSQTSPTTGELFF. The V call is TRBV7-9, the J call TRBJ2-2, with 7 bases lining up with TRBD2. The CDR3 contains 15 residues. The germline CDR1 and CDR2 sequences are SEHNR and FQNEAQ (reference sequence). V trimming: 5 bases; J trimming: 4 bases; junction bases outside the gene matches: 7. The entire variable domain, with the rest obtained from reference TRBV7-9 and TRBJ2-2, is as follows: DTGVSQNPRHKITKRGQNVTFRCDPISEHNRLYWYRQTLGQGPEFLTYFQNEAQLEKSRLLSDRFSAERPKGSFSTLEIQRTEQGDSAMYLCASSQTSPTTGELFFGEGSRLTVL.

The J gene is TRBJ1-1, the V gene TRBV7-2, with D hard to call. CDR3 size: 13 residues. V was trimmed by 5 bases and J by 8 bases, leaving 15 bases between them. Germline CDR1 and CDR2: SGHTA and FQGNSA. The CDR3 sequence: CASSPGPLREAFF. Here the CDR3 DNA reads TGTGCCAGCAGCCCCGGTCCGTTACGAGAAGCTTTCTTT.

This clone occurred a few times. The rearrangement uses TRBV4-1 and TRBJ2-2; 7 nucleotides line up with TRBD1. This CDR3 has 15 residues. CDR1 is MGHRA, CDR2 YSYEKL, per germline. V trimming: 4 bases; J trimming: 3 bases; junction bases outside the gene matches: 5. CDR3 residues: CASSPLDRDTGELFF. The CDR3 region has the DNA TGCGCCAGCAGCCCCCTCGACAGGGACACCGGGGAGCTGTTTTTT.

This clone was seen only once. This chain joins TRBV15 and TRBJ1-5; D unclear. CDR3 length: 15 amino acids. V lost 1 base and J 1 base, leaving 8 bases between the germline ends. The germline gives CDR1 LNHNV, CDR2 YYDKDF (reference sequence). CDR3 amino acids: CATSRGSESNQPQHF. The CDR3 DNA is TGTGCCACCAGCAGAGGATCGGAAAGCAATCAGCCCCAGCATTTT.

J is TRBJ2-3 and V is TRBV28, with D possibly called TRBD1 or TRBD2 (6 bases each). V was pared by 3 bases and J by 4 bases, with 17 bases between. The CDR3 contains 16 residues. Germline V CDR1 and CDR2: MDHEN, SYDVKM. In DNA, the CDR3 is TGTGCCAGCAGTTTGGTGGGGGGCGATGTCGCAGATACGCAGTATTTT. Amino acid sequence: CASSLVGGDVADTQYF.

The chain has TRBV28 and TRBJ2-7; 9 bases map to TRBD1. The CDR3 is made up of 15 amino acids. Germline CDR1 is MDHEN and CDR2 is SYDVKM. V was pared by 5 bases and J by 6 bases, with 11 bases of the junction left unmatched. As DNA, the CDR3 is TGTGCCAGCAGTCCACCGGGACAGGGCTCTAGCGAGCAGTACTTC. It yields the protein CASSPPGQGSSEQYF.

The chain combines TRBV6-5 with TRBJ2-7; TRBD1 is a possible D gene (7 bases). Trimming stripped 0 bases from V and 4 bases from J, with 13 bases between. Germline V lookup: CDR1 MNHEY, CDR2 SVGAGI. The CDR3 is made up of 15 amino acids. The CDR3 reads CASSYSGRGEYEQYF. The CDR3 region has the DNA TGTGCCAGCAGTTACTCGGGCAGGGGGGAGTACGAGCAGTACTTC.

This chain joins TRBV7-9 and TRBJ1-1; 9 positions match TRBD1. The germline V gene encodes CDR1 SEHNR and CDR2 FQNEAQ (reference sequence). Trimming cost V 2 bases and J 5 bases; bases outside gene matches: 3. The CDR3 spans 14 residues. CDR3 bases: TGTGCCAGCAGCTTAACAGGGGGCATAACTGAAGCTTTCTTT. Its translation is CASSLTGGITEAFF.

This chain joins TRBV5-1 and TRBJ1-3, with TRBD1 as a possible D gene (6 bases). The germline gives CDR1 SGHRS, CDR2 YFSETQ. Deletions cut 4 bases from V and 6 bases from J, with 17 bases between. This CDR3 spans 15 amino acids. The chain's CDR3 is CASSPITGNLNTIYF. The CDR3 nucleotides read TGCGCCAGCAGCCCAATAACAGGGAATTTAAACACCATATATTTT.

This clone was seen once. The genes are TRBV5-6 and TRBJ2-5; no firm D call. Germline values: CDR1 SGHDT, CDR2 YYEEEE. This CDR3 region has 16 residues. V shed 6 bases and J shed 1 base, with 19 bases lying between them. The CDR3 here is CASTRTTYGRQETQYF. CDR3 nucleotide sequence: TGTGCCAGCACCCGCACGACCTACGGTCGCCAAGAGACCCAGTACTTC. Full variable domain (missing parts from reference TRBV5-6 and TRBJ2-5): DAGVTQSPTHLIKTRGQQVTLRCSPKSGHDTVSWYQQALGQGPQFIFQYYEEEERQRGNFPDRFSGHQFPNYSSELNVNALLLGDSALYLCASTRTTYGRQETQYFGPGTRLLVL.

The gene calls are TRBV7-2 and TRBJ1-4; possibly TRBD1 for D (5 bases). The germline V gene encodes CDR1 SGHTA and CDR2 FQGNSA. V lost 5 bases and J 4 bases, leaving 11 bases between the germline ends. This CDR3 has 14 amino acids. The CDR3 DNA reads TGTGCCAGCAGCCTCAGGGCCAGTAATGAAAAACTGTTTTTT. Its protein product is CASSLRASNEKLFF. Full variable domain (rest looked up from reference TRBV7-2 and TRBJ1-4): GAGVSQSPSNKVTEKGKDVELRCDPISGHTALYWYRQSLGQGLEFLIYFQGNSAPDKSGLPSDRFSAERTGGSVSTLTIQRTQQEDSAVYLCASSLRASNEKLFFGSGTQLSVL.

The chain couples TRBV5-1 to TRBJ2-7; 11 nucleotides match TRBD1. With 2 bases clipped from V and 4 bases from J, the junction kept 5 bases outside the gene matches. Germline V gene lookup returns CDR1 SGHRS and CDR2 YFSETQ. This CDR3 contains 15 residues. In nucleotides, the CDR3 is TGCGCCAGCAGCTTAGGAGGGGACAGGGGGTACGAGCAGTACTTC. Translated, it gives CASSLGGDRGYEQYF.